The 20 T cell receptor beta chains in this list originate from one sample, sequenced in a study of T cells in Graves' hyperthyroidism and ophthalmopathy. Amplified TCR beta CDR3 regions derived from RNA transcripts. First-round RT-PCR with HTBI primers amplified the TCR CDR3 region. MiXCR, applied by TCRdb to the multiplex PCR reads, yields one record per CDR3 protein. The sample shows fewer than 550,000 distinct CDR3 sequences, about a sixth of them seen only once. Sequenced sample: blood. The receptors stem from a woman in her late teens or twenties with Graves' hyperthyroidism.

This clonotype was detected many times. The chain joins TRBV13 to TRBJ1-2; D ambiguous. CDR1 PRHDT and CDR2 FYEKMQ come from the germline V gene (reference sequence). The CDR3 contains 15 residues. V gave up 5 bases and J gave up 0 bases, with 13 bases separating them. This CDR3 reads CASSHRGRTNYGYTF. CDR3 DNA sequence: TGTGCCAGCAGCCACCGGGGTCGGACTAACTATGGCTACACCTTC.

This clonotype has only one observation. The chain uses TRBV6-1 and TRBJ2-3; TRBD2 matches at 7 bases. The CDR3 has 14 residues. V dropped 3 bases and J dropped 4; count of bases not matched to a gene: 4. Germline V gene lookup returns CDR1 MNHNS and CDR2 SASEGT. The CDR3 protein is CASSDQGGADTQYF. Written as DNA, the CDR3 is TGTGCCAGCAGTGACCAGGGAGGGGCAGATACGCAGTATTTT.

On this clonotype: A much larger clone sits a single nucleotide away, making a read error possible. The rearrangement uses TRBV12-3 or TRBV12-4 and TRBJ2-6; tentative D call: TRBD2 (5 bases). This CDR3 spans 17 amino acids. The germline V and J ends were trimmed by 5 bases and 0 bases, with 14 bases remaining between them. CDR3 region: CASSILRTASGANVLTF. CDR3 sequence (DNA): TGTGCCAGCAGTATACTTAGGACTGCCTCTGGGGCCAACGTCCTGACTTTC.

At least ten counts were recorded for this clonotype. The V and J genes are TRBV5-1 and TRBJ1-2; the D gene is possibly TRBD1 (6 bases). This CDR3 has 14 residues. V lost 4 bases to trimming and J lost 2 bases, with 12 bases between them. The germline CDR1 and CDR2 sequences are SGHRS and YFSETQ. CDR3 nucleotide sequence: TGCGCCAGCAGCAGCGGGGGGGCCAACTATGGCTACACCTTC. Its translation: CASSSGGANYGYTF.

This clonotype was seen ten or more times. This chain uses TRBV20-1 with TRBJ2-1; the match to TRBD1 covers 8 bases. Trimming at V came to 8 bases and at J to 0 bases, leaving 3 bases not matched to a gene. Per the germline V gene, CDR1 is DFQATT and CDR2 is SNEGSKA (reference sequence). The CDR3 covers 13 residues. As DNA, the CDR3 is TGCAGTACTACAGGGGGCTCCTACAATGAGCAGTTCTTC. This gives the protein CSTTGGSYNEQFF.

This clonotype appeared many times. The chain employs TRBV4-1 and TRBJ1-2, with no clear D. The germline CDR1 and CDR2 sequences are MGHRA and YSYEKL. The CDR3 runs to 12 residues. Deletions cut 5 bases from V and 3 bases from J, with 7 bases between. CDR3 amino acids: CASSFQDYGYTF. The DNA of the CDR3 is TGCGCCAGCAGCTTTCAGGACTATGGCTACACCTTC.

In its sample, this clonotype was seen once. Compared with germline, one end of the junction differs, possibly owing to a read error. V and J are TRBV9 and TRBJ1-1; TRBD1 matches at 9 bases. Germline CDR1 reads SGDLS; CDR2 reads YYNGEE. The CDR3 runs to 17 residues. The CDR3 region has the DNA TGTGCCAGCACCCTTACTACAGGGGGCCGGATGAACACTGAGGCTTTCTTT. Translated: CASTLTTGGRMNTEAFF. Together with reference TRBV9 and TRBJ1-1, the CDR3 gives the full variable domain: DSGVTQTPKHLITATGQRVTLRCSPRSGDLSVYWYQQSLDQGLQFLIQYYNGEERAKGNILERFSAQQFPDLHSELNLSSLELGDSALYFCASTLTTGGRMNTEAFFGQGTRLTVV.

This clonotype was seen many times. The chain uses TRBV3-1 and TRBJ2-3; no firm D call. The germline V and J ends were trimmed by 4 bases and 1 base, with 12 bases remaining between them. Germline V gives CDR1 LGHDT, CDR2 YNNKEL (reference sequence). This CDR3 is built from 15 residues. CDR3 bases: TGTGCCAGCAGCCCTCTTCGGAAAGGCACAGATACGCAGTATTTT. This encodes CASSPLRKGTDTQYF.

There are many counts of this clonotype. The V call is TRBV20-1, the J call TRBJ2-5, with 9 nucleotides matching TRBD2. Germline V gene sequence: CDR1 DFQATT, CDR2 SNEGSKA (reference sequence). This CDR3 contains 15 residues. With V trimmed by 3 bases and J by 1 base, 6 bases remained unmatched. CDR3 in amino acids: CSASQRGASQETQYF. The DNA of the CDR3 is TGCAGTGCTAGTCAGCGGGGGGCCTCCCAAGAGACCCAGTACTTC.

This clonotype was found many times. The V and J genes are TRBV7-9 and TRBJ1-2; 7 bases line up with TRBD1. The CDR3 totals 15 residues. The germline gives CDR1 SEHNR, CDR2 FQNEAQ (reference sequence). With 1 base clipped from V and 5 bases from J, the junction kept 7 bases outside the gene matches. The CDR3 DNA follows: TGTGCCAGCAGCTTAGGGGGACAGCCGATATATGGCTACACCTTC. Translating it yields CASSLGGQPIYGYTF.

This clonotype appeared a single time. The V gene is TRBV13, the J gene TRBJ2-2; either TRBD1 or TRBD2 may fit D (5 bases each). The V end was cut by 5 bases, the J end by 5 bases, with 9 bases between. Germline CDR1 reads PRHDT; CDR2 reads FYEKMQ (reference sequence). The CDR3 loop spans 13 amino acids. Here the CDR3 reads CASSPGPTGELFF. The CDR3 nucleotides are TGTGCCAGCAGCCCGGGACCTACCGGGGAGCTGTTTTTT.

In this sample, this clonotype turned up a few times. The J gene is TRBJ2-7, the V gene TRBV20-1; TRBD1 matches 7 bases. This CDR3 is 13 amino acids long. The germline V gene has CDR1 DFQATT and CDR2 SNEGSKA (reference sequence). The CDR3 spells CSTGTASYYEQYF. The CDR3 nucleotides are TGCAGCACCGGGACAGCATCTTACTACGAGCAGTACTTC.

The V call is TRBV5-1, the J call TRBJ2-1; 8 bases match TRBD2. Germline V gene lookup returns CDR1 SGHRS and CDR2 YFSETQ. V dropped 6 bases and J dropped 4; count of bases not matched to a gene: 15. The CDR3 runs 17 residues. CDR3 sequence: CASTGDVGTRGYNEQFF. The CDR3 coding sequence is TGCGCCAGCACCGGGGACGTCGGGACTAGGGGATACAATGAGCAGTTCTTC.

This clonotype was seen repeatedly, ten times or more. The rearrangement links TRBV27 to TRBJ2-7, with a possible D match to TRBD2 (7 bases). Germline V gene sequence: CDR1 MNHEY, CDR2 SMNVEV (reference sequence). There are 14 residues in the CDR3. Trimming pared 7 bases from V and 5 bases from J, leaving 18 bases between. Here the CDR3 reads CASKGWGGLNEQYF. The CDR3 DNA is TGTGCCAGCAAAGGGTGGGGGGGCTTGAACGAGCAGTACTTC.

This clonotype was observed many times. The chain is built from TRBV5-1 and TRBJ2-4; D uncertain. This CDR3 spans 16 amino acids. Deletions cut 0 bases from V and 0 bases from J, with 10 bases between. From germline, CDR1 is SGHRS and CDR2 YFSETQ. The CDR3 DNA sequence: TGCGCCAGCAGCTTGGACCAGTCATTAGCCAAAAACATTCAGTACTTC. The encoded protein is CASSLDQSLAKNIQYF.

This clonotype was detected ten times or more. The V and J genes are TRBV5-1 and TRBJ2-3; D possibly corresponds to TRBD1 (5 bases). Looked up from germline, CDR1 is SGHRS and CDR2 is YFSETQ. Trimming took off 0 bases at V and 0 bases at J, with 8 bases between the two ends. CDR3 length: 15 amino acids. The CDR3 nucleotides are TGCGCCAGCAGCTTGGTAGGGGAAAGCACAGATACGCAGTATTTT. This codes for CASSLVGESTDTQYF.

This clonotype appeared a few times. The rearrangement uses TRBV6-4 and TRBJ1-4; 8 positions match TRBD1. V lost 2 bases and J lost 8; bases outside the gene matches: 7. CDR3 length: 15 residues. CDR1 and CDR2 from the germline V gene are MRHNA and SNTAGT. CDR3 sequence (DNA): TGTGCCAGCAGTGACCTACAGGGGGAGGGGGAAAAACTGTTTTTT. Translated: CASSDLQGEGEKLFF.

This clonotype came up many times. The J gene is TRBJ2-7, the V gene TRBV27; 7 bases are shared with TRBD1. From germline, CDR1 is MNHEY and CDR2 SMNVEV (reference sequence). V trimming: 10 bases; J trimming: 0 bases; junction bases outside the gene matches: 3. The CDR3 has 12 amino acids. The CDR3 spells CATRTGSYEQYF. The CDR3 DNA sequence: TGTGCCACCCGGACAGGCTCCTACGAGCAGTACTTC.

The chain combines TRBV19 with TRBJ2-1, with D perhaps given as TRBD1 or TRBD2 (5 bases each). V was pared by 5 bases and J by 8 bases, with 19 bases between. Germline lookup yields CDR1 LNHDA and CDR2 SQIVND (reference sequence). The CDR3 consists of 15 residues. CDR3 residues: CASSPPGQIWDEQFF. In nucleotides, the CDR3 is TGTGCCAGTAGTCCTCCGGGGCAAATTTGGGATGAGCAGTTCTTC.

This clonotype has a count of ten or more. This CDR3 is CASPTGSGNTIYF. The DNA for the CDR3 is TGTGCCTCCCCGACAGGATCTGGAAACACCATATATTTT. The chain links TRBV30 to TRBJ1-3; D possibly corresponds to TRBD1 (6 bases). The V end was cut by 7 bases, the J end by 1 base, with 11 bases between. Per the germline V gene, CDR1 is GTSNPN and CDR2 is SVGIG (reference sequence). The CDR3 has 13 amino acids.